Following are 20 T cell receptor beta chains from one sample sequenced in a study of patients and donors after allogeneic stem cell transplantation. TCRdb re-analysed the RT-PCR reads in MiXCR, keeping a single row per CDR3 protein. The sample has hundreds of thousands of distinct CDR3 sequences, roughly 16% seen once; the top ten hold around 6.8%. Input material: blood, either unsorted or a sorted T cell fraction (not recorded which). The receptor source for this set is a human donor who was either an allogeneic HSCT recipient or a stem cell or donor lymphocyte infusion donor (not recorded which). It is not recorded whose cells these are; they may come from a transplant donor.

This clonotype was recorded at least ten times. The chain recombines TRBV4-2 with TRBJ2-1; 11 nucleotides align to TRBD1. J gave up 10 bases and V 4 bases, and 18 bases lay outside the gene matches. Germline V gene lookup returns CDR1 LGHNA and CDR2 YNFKEQ. The CDR3 extends over 18 amino acids. The CDR3 nucleotides read TGTGCCAGCAGCCGAAACGACCCCGGGACAGGGGGGAGTCGCGAGCAGTTCTTC. Its protein is CASSRNDPGTGGSREQFF.

V usage is TRBV7-7 and J usage is TRBJ2-7; no reliable D call. In germline, CDR1 is SSHAT, CDR2 FNYEAQ (reference sequence). This CDR3 has 13 amino acids. Trimming stripped 1 base from V and 6 bases from J, with 10 bases between. The CDR3: CASSLDPGREQYF. In nucleotides, the CDR3 is TGTGCCAGCAGCTTAGACCCCGGTCGCGAGCAGTACTTC. The full variable domain, in which reference TRBV7-7 and TRBJ2-7 provide the parts outside the CDR3, is GAGVSQSPRYKVTKRGQDVTLRCDPISSHATLYWYQQALGQGPEFLTYFNYEAQPDKSGLPSDRFSAERPEGSISTLTIQRTEQRDSAMYRCASSLDPGREQYFGPGTRLTVT.

V and J are TRBV20-1 and TRBJ2-3; D remains unclear. V was shortened by 5 bases and J by 5 bases, with 11 bases between the two germline ends. CDR1 and CDR2 from the germline V gene are DFQATT and SNEGSKA (reference sequence). The CDR3 sequence is 12 residues long. CDR3 loop: CSAPTYEDTQYF. The CDR3, as DNA: TGCAGTGCTCCCACGTATGAAGATACGCAGTATTTT.

The V and J genes are TRBV2 and TRBJ1-2, with D hard to call. This CDR3 region has 13 residues. The germline CDR1 and CDR2 sequences are SNHLY and FYNNEI. V was pared by 2 bases and J by 7 bases, with 11 bases between. The CDR3 DNA is TGTGCCAGCAGTGAAACAGTTACTTCTGGCTACACCTTC. Translation gives CASSETVTSGYTF.

This clonotype was observed a handful of times. The rearrangement uses TRBV9 and TRBJ2-1; D is unresolved. The CDR3 totals 15 residues. CDR1 is SGDLS, CDR2 YYNGEE, per germline. V lost 4 bases and J 3 bases, leaving 14 bases between the germline ends. CDR3 nucleotides: TGTGCCAGCAGCCCCGATGTGGCACACTACAATGAGCAGTTCTTC. Its protein is CASSPDVAHYNEQFF.

This clonotype was counted a few times. CDR3 in amino acids: CASSLERQKTQYF. The CDR3 region has the DNA TGTGCCAGCAGCTTAGAGAGACAGAAGACCCAGTACTTC. The J gene is TRBJ2-5, the V gene TRBV7-2, with a possible D match to TRBD1 (5 bases). This CDR3 spans 13 amino acids. Germline V gives CDR1 SGHTA, CDR2 FQGNSA. Between the trimmed V and J ends, which lost 1 base and 6 bases, there was a span of 9 bases. The complete variable domain, with remaining parts taken from reference TRBV7-2 and TRBJ2-5, reads GAGVSQSPSNKVTEKGKDVELRCDPISGHTALYWYRQSLGQGLEFLIYFQGNSAPDKSGLPSDRFSAERTGGSVSTLTIQRTQQEDSAVYLCASSLERQKTQYFGPGTRLLVL.

This clonotype was observed many times. V gene TRBV5-6 combines with J gene TRBJ1-1, with a weak D call TRBD1 (5 bases). The germline V gene has CDR1 SGHDT and CDR2 YYEEEE. The CDR3 runs to 13 residues. The V end was cut by 3 bases, the J end by 4 bases, with 10 bases between. The CDR3 is CASSYRGRTEAFF. The CDR3 bases are TGTGCCAGCAGCTACCGGGGCCGCACTGAAGCTTTCTTT.

In this sample, this clonotype turned up a few times. The J gene is TRBJ1-3, the V gene TRBV9; 7 bases map to TRBD1. CDR3 length: 16 residues. Germline V CDR1 and CDR2: SGDLS, YYNGEE. The V gene end was trimmed by 3 bases and the J gene end by 3 bases; junction bases not matched to a gene: 9. The CDR3 loop is CASSANDRANGNTIYF. DNA of the CDR3: TGTGCCAGCAGCGCAAACGACAGGGCTAATGGAAACACCATATATTTT. Full variable domain (rest looked up from reference TRBV9 and TRBJ1-3): DSGVTQTPKHLITATGQRVTLRCSPRSGDLSVYWYQQSLDQGLQFLIQYYNGEERAKGNILERFSAQQFPDLHSELNLSSLELGDSALYFCASSANDRANGNTIYFGEGSWLTVV.

The chain carries TRBV6-2 or TRBV6-3 and TRBJ2-7; D is possibly TRBD1 (6 bases). The CDR3 has 15 residues. The germline V gene encodes CDR1 MNHEY and CDR2 SVGEGT. Trimming left V 6 bases short and J 0 bases short, with 15 bases between. The CDR3 bases are TGTGCCAGCAGAGTCGGACAGAGGAGCTCCTACGAGCAGTACTTC. This codes for CASRVGQRSSYEQYF.

The V and J genes are TRBV5-1 and TRBJ2-2; unclear D gene. This CDR3 region has 14 residues. Trimming left V 2 bases short and J 4 bases short, with 9 bases between. Germline V lookup: CDR1 SGHRS, CDR2 YFSETQ. The CDR3 protein is CASSLESFTGELFF. The CDR3 DNA sequence: TGCGCCAGCAGCTTAGAATCTTTCACCGGGGAGCTGTTTTTT.

This clonotype appeared a few times. The chain uses TRBV25-1 and TRBJ2-1; 7 nucleotides agree with TRBD1. The junction had 12 bases not matched to a gene; V was cut back by 6 bases and J by 7 bases. This CDR3 is 15 amino acids long. Germline V gene sequence: CDR1 MGHDK, CDR2 SYGVNS. The CDR3 protein is CASSPKSGQVNEQFF. The CDR3 DNA follows: TGTGCCAGCAGCCCGAAGTCTGGACAGGTGAATGAGCAGTTCTTC. Drawing the rest from reference TRBV25-1 and TRBJ2-1, the complete variable domain is EADIYQTPRYLVIGTGKKITLECSQTMGHDKMYWYQQDPGMELHLIHYSYGVNSTEKGDLSSESTVSRIRTEHFPLTLESARPSHTSQYLCASSPKSGQVNEQFFGPGTRLTVL.

The chain joins TRBV6-2 or TRBV6-3 to TRBJ2-1; D not certain. Deletions cut 0 bases from V and 3 bases from J, with 12 bases between. This CDR3 is built from 16 residues. Germline V lookup: CDR1 MNHEY, CDR2 SVGEGT. The CDR3 DNA sequence: TGTGCCAGCAGTTACTCGACGGTGGTGCGCTACAATGAGCAGTTCTTC. It specifies CASSYSTVVRYNEQFF.

This chain uses TRBV7-9 with TRBJ1-2; the D is unclear. V was cut by 4 bases and J by 6 bases, with 12 bases left in between. The germline gives CDR1 SEHNR, CDR2 FQNEAQ (reference sequence). The CDR3 is made up of 13 amino acids. CDR3 nucleotide sequence: TGTGCCAGCAGCTCAGACGTTCGGGATGGCTACACCTTC. Its protein product is CASSSDVRDGYTF.

This chain joins TRBV20-1 and TRBJ1-1; TRBD1 is a possible D gene (5 bases). CDR3 size: 13 residues. Germline CDR1 is DFQATT and CDR2 is SNEGSKA (reference sequence). V lost 6 bases to trimming and J lost 4 bases, with 15 bases between them. The chain's CDR3 is CSARWGLSTEAFF. The DNA for the CDR3 is TGCAGTGCCCGGTGGGGACTGAGCACTGAAGCTTTCTTT.

This rearrangement joins TRBV15 to TRBJ2-5, with D perhaps TRBD1 or TRBD2 (6 bases each). Deletions cut 4 bases from V and 7 bases from J, with 25 bases between. Germline V gene sequence: CDR1 LNHNV, CDR2 YYDKDF (reference sequence). This CDR3 comprises 17 residues. CDR3 residues: CATSTQKGDFPRGTQYF. The CDR3 nucleotides are TGTGCCACCAGCACCCAGAAGGGGGACTTCCCAAGGGGGACCCAGTACTTC.

CDR3 DNA sequence: TGTGCCAGCAGTTATAGGGGTGGCGGAGAGACCCAGTACTTC. This codes for CASSYRGGGETQYF. The chain combines TRBV6-5 with TRBJ2-5; D perhaps matches TRBD1 (5 bases). Germline values: CDR1 MNHEY, CDR2 SVGAGI. The V and J ends lost 3 bases and 4 bases respectively, with 12 bases between them. The length of the CDR3 is 14 residues.

This CDR3 is CSASPVEGAYNEQFF. DNA of the CDR3: TGCAGTGCTAGCCCCGTGGAGGGCGCCTACAATGAGCAGTTCTTC. V and J are TRBV20-1 and TRBJ2-1; D is possibly TRBD2 (6 bases). Germline V gene data show CDR1 as DFQATT and CDR2 as SNEGSKA (reference sequence). CDR3 length: 15 amino acids. V dropped 3 bases and J dropped 2 bases, with 14 bases sitting between them.

This clonotype was counted at least ten times. The rearrangement links TRBV12-3 or TRBV12-4 to TRBJ1-1; 7 nucleotides match TRBD1. This CDR3 is 15 amino acids long. The V gene end was trimmed by 3 bases and the J gene end by 1 base; junction bases not matched to a gene: 5. CDR3 amino acids: CASSFYQGENTEAFF. The CDR3 DNA is TGTGCCAGCAGTTTCTATCAGGGGGAGAACACTGAAGCTTTCTTT.

This clonotype turned up a few times. V gene TRBV12-3 or TRBV12-4 combines with J gene TRBJ1-5, with a weak D call TRBD1 (6 bases). The ends were cut back, 3 bases at V and 6 bases at J, with 15 bases in the middle. The CDR3 extends over 15 amino acids. The DNA for the CDR3 is TGTGCCAGCAGTTTTAAGGGGGGGCTTGGTCAGCCCCAGCATTTT. The encoded protein is CASSFKGGLGQPQHF.

This chain uses TRBV7-3 with TRBJ2-1; D is possibly TRBD2 (5 bases). This CDR3 is built from 17 residues. Per the germline V gene, CDR1 is SGHTA and CDR2 is FQGTGA. V dropped 2 bases and J dropped 10 bases, with 24 bases sitting between them. CDR3 DNA sequence: TGTGCCAGCAGCTTATTAGTTGGGCCAGGTCAGAGGGAGGAGCAGTTCTTC. Translation: CASSLLVGPGQREEQFF.